This T cell receptor (beta chain) was recovered during a study of lymphopenia after photon versus proton radiotherapy. Study-level findings and limits: Larger post-nadir TCR diversity loss correlated inversely with survival in deceased patients. Post-nadir diversity loss with photons came from oligoclonal expansion, particularly CD8+ Temra cells. Survival link was tested only in deceased patients; proton benefit remains a possibility. Photon-treated patients lost naive T cells and TCR diversity; proton-treated stayed stable.

TCRdb's table, derived via immunoSEQ multiplex PCR, lists solely in-frame clones and lacks some. The sample lists about 64,000 clones, 87% occurring once. Germline loops: CDR1 SGHNT, CDR2 YYREEE (reference sequence). The CDR3 runs 15 residues. Trimming took 0 bases from V and 1 from J, leaving 7 bases between them. Note on this clone: Its specificity is not known.

The source of this sequence is a man at least 80 years old with esophageal cancer. Specimen: peripheral blood, collected from a patient treated with proton-based radiotherapy. V usage is TRBV5-4 and J usage is TRBJ2-2; no clear D gene. CDR3 nucleotide sequence: TGTGCCAGCAGCTTGGCCAGACAGAACACCGGGGAGCTGTTTTTT. This translates into CASSLARQNTGELFF.